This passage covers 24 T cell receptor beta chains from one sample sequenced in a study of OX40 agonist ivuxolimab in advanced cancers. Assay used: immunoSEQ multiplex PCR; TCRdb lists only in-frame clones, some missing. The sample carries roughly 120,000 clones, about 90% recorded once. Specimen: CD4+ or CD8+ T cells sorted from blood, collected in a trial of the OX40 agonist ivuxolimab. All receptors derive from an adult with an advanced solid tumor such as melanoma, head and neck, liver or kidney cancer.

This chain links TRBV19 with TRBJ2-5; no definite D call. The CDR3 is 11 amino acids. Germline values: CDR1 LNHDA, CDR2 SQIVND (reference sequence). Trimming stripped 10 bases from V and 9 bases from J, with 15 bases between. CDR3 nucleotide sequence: TGTGCCACCCGGGTAGGTGAAGCCCAGTACTTC. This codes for CATRVGEAQYF.

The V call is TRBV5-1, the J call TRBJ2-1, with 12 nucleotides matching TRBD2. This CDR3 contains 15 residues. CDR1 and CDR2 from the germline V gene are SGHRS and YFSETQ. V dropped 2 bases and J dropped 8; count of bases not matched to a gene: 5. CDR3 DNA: TGCGCCAGCAGCTTACTAGCGGGAGGCAACGATGAGCAGTTCTTC. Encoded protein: CASSLLAGGNDEQFF.

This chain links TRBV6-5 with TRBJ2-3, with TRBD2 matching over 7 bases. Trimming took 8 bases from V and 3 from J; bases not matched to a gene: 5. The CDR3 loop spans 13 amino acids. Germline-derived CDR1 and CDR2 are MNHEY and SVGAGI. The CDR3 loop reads CASGSGGTDTQYF. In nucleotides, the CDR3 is TGTGCCAGCGGATCGGGAGGTACAGATACGCAGTATTTT.

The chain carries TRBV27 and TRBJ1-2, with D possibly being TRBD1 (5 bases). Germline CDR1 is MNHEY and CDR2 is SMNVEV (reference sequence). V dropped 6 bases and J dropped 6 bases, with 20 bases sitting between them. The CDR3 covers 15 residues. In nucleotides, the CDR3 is TGTGCCAGCAGCCGTCCGGGGACCCCTGTTCATGGCTACACCTTC. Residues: CASSRPGTPVHGYTF.

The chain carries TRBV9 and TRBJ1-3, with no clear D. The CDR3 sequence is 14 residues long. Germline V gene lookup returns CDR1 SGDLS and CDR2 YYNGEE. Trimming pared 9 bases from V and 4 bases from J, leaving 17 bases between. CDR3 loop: CAIPPVSRGNTIYF. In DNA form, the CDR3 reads TGTGCCATCCCGCCAGTTAGCAGGGGAAACACCATATATTTT.

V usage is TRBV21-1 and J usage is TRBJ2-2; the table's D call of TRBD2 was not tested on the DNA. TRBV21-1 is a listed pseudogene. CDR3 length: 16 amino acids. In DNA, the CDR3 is TGTGCCAGCAGCAAAAGGGAGGGTAAGGGGGCCGGGGAGCTGTTTTTT. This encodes CASSKREGKGAGELFF.

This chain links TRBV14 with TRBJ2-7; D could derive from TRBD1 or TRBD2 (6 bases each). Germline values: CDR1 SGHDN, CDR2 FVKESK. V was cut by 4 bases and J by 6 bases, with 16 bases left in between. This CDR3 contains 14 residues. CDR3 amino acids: CASSLYRAGGEQYF. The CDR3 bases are TGTGCCAGCAGCCTTTACAGGGCCGGGGGCGAGCAGTACTTC.

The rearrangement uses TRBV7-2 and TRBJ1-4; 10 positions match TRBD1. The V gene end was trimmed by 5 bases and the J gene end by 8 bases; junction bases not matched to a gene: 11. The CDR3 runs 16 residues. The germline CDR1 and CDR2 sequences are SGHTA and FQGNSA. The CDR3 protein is CASSPSGQGTGEKLFF. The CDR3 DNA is TGTGCCAGCAGCCCGTCGGGACAGGGGACAGGGGAAAAACTGTTTTTT.

In DNA, the CDR3 is TGCGCCAGCAGCCCCCCGACAGGGGAAACCGGGGAGCTGTTTTTT. Amino acids: CASSPPTGETGELFF. The J gene is TRBJ2-2, the V gene TRBV5-1, with TRBD1 matching 8 bases. With 4 bases clipped from V and 5 bases from J, the junction kept 7 bases outside the gene matches. This CDR3 contains 15 residues. The germline V gene has CDR1 SGHRS and CDR2 YFSETQ.

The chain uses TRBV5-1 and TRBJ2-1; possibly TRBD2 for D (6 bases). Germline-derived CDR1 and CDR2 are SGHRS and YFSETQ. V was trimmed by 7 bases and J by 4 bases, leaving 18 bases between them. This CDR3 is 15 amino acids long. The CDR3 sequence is CASQPDYNNYNEQFF. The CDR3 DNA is TGCGCCAGCCAGCCGGACTACAATAATTACAATGAGCAGTTCTTC.

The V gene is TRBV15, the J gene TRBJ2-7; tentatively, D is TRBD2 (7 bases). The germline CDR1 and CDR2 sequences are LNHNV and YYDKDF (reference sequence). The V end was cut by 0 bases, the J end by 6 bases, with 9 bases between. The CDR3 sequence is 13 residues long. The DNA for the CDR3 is TGTGCCACCAGCAGAGATAGGGGGGGCGAGCAGTACTTC. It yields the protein CATSRDRGGEQYF. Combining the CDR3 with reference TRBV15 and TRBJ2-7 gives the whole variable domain DAMVIQNPRYQVTQFGKPVTLSCSQTLNHNVMYWYQQKSSQAPKLLFHYYDKDFNNEADTPDNFQSRRPNTSFCFLDIRSPGLGDTAMYLCATSRDRGGEQYFGPGTRLTVT.

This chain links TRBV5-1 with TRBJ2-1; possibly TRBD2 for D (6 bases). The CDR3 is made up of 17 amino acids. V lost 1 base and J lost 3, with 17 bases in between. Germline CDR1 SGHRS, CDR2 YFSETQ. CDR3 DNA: TGCGCCAGCAGCTTGCGTCCGCGGGACTCTAACTACAATGAGCAGTTCTTC. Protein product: CASSLRPRDSNYNEQFF.

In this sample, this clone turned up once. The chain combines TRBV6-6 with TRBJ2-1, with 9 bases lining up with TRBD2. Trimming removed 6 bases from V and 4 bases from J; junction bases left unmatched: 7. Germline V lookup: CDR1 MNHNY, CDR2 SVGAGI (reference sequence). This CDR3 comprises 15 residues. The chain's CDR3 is CASRGAGGGYNEQFF. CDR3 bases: TGTGCCAGCAGAGGAGCGGGAGGTGGGTACAATGAGCAGTTCTTC.

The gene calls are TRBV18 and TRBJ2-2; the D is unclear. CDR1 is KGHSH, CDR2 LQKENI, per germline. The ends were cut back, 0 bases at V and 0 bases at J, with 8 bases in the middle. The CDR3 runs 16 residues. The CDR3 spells CASSPPSVSNTGELFF. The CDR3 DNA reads TGTGCCAGCTCACCACCGTCCGTATCGAACACCGGGGAGCTGTTTTTT.

The CDR3 is CASSAGGAYGYTF. CDR3 bases: TGTGCCAGCAGTGCAGGGGGCGCGTATGGCTACACCTTC. The chain uses TRBV6-1 and TRBJ1-2; the match to TRBD1 covers 8 bases. Unmatched junction bases numbered 3, after V lost 4 bases and J lost 5 bases. Germline CDR1 reads MNHNS; CDR2 reads SASEGT. This CDR3 has 13 amino acids.

The CDR3 DNA sequence: TGTGCCACCGAAATCCTCCCGGGACAGGGAAGCACTGAAGCTTTCTTT. Protein sequence: CATEILPGQGSTEAFF. This sequence joins TRBV28 and TRBJ1-1; 9 bases align to TRBD1. Germline lookup yields CDR1 MDHEN and CDR2 SYDVKM. V lost 10 bases to trimming and J lost 4 bases; unmatched junction nucleotides: 16. The CDR3 loop spans 16 amino acids.

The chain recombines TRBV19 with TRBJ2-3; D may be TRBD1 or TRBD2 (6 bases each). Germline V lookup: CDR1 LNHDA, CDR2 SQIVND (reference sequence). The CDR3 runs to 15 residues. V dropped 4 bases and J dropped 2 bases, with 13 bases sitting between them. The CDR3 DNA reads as TGTGCCAGTAGTACCGGAGGGGGGCACACAGATACGCAGTATTTT. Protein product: CASSTGGGHTDTQYF.

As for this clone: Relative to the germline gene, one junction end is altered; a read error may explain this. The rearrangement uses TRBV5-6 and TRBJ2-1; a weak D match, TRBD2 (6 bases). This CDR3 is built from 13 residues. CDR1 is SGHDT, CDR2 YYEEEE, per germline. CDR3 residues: CASRLGAGRGQFF. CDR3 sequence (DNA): TGTGCCAGCAGGTTGGGAGCGGGTAGGGGGCAGTTCTTC.

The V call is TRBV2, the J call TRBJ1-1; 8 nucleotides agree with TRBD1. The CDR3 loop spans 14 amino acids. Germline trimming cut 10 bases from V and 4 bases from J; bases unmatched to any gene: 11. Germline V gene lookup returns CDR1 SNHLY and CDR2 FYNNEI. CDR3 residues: CATLWTGSSTEAFF. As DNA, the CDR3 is TGTGCCACACTCTGGACAGGGTCTAGCACTGAAGCTTTCTTT. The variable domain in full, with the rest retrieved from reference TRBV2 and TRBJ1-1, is EPEVTQTPSHQVTQMGQEVILRCVPISNHLYFYWYRQILGQKVEFLVSFYNNEISEKSEIFDDQFSVERPDGSNFTLKIRSTKLEDSAMYFCATLWTGSSTEAFFGQGTRLTVV.

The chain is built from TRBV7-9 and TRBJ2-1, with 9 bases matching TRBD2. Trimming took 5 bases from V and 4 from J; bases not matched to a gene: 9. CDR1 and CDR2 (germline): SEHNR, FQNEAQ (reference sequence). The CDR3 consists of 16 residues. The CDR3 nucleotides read TGTGCCAGCAGCCCTAAAACAACTAGCGGGTACAATGAGCAGTTCTTC. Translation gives CASSPKTTSGYNEQFF.

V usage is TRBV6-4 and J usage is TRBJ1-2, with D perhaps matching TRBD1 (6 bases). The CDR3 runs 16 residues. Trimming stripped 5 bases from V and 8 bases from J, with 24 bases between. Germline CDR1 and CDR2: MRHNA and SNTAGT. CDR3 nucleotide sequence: TGTGCCAGCAGTTTAACCCAGGGGCCGCTTTCGGGAGGCTACACCTTC. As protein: CASSLTQGPLSGGYTF.

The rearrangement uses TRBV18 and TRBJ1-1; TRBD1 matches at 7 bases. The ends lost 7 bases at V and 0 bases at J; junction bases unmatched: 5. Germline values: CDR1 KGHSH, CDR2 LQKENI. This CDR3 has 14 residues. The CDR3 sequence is CASYQTGMNTEAFF. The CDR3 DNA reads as TGTGCCAGCTACCAGACAGGGATGAACACTGAAGCTTTCTTT.

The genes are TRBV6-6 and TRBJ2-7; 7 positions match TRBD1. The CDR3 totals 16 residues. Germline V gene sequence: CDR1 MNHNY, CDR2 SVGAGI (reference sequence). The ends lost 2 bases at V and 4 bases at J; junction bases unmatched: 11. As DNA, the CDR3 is TGTGCCAGCAGTTACATCTTTGGGCAGGGGGATTACGAGCAGTACTTC. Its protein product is CASSYIFGQGDYEQYF.

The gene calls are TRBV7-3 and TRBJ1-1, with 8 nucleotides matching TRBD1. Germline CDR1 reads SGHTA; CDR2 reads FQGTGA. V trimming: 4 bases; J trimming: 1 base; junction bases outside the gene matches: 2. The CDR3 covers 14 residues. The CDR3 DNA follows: TGTGCCAGCAGCTCGGGGACAGGGAACACTGAAGCTTTCTTT. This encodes CASSSGTGNTEAFF. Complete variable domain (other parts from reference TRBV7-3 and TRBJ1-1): GAGVSQTPSNKVTEKGKYVELRCDPISGHTALYWYRQSLGQGPEFLIYFQGTGAADDSGLPNDRFFAVRPEGSVSTLKIQRTERGDSAVYLCASSSGTGNTEAFFGQGTRLTVV.